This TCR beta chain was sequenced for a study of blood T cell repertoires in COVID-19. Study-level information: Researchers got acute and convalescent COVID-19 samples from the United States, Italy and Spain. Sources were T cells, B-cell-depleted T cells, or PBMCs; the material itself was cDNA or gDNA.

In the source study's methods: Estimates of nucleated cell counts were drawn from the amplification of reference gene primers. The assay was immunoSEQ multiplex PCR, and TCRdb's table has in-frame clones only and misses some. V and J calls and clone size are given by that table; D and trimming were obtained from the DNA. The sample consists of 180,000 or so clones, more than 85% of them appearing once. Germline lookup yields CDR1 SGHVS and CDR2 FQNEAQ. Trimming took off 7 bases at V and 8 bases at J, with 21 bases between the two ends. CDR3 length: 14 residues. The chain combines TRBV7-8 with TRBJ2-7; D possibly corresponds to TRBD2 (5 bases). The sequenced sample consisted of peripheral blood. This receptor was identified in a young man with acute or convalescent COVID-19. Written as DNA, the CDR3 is TGTGCCAGCAAACCTTACCACCGCGACGGGAAGCAGTACTTC. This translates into CASKPYHRDGKQYF.